This T cell receptor (beta chain) was identified during a study of T cell clonality in common variable immunodeficiency. Study observations and caveats: In common variable immunodeficiency, TCR beta chains reportedly carried fewer deletions and N-nucleotide insertions. TCRbeta clonality was increased in CVID versus healthy controls. Compared with controls, CVID subjects had fewer shared TCRbeta clones.

J was trimmed by 2 bases and V by 1 base; bases with no gene match: 5. The CDR3 contains 16 residues. Looked up from germline, CDR1 is DFQATT and CDR2 is SNEGSKA (reference sequence). This clone was seen repeatedly, ten times or more. What it binds is not known. The read terminates 3 residues before the CDR3 end, so the remaining end is supplied by the germline J gene. Caucasian heritage predominated among both patients and controls. Method: immunoSEQ multiplex PCR; TCRdb's copy keeps in-frame clones and lacks some. The sample contains roughly 50,000 clones, none of them singletons. Sequencing was done on a sample of peripheral blood mononuclear cells. The TCR comes from a person between 18 and 75 years old in good health. This sequence joins TRBV20-1 and TRBJ2-1, with 10 bases fitting TRBD2. The CDR3 protein is CSARVSGLATYNEQFF. Partial CDR3 DNA: TGCAGTGCTAGAGTGTCGGGACTAGCGACCTACAATGAG.